What follows are 16 T cell receptor beta chains derived from one specimen sequenced in a study of graft-versus-host responses after intestinal transplantation. Assay used: immunoSEQ multiplex PCR; TCRdb lists only in-frame clones, some missing. The table shows roughly 8,100 clones, with about 31% occurring only once. Sequenced here: alloreactive CD4+ T cells from a mixed lymphocyte reaction culture, sampled before intestinal transplant. Subset meaning: CFSE-low proliferating T cells sorted from roughly six-day pre-transplant mixed lymphocyte reaction (GvH or HvG direction). Receptors originate from a human patient who received an intestinal transplant.

This clone rates as medium-sized. The chain combines TRBV5-1 with TRBJ2-2, with 10 bases fitting TRBD2. Germline CDR1 reads SGHRS; CDR2 reads YFSETQ. V lost 4 bases, J lost 3 bases, and 6 bases stayed unmatched. CDR3 size: 16 residues. The CDR3, as DNA: TGCGCCAGCAGCCCACTAGCGGGATCGTACACCGGGGAGCTGTTTTTT. Its protein is CASSPLAGSYTGELFF.

This clone has just a few counts. The chain joins TRBV9 to TRBJ2-5; D gene uncertain. Between the trimmed V and J ends, which lost 3 bases and 7 bases, there was a span of 7 bases. CDR1 and CDR2 (germline): SGDLS, YYNGEE. This CDR3 has 11 residues. The CDR3 bases are TGTGCCAGCAGCGCCCCCAGGACCCAGTACTTC. Translating gives CASSAPRTQYF.

By share of the sample, this clone is medium-sized. The gene calls are TRBV5-1 and TRBJ2-7; 9 bases agree with TRBD2. V gave up 0 bases and J gave up 5 bases; unmatched junction bases: 12. The CDR3 loop spans 17 amino acids. CDR1 and CDR2 from the germline V gene are SGHRS and YFSETQ. In nucleotides, the CDR3 is TGCGCCAGCAGCTTGGGGGCCTCGGGACTAGCTCGCCACGAGCAGTACTTC. Protein: CASSLGASGLARHEQYF. The variable domain in full, completed from reference TRBV5-1 and TRBJ2-7, reads KAGVTQTPRYLIKTRGQQVTLSCSPISGHRSVSWYQQTPGQGLQFLFEYFSETQRNKGNFPGRFSGRQFSNSRSEMNVSTLELGDSALYLCASSLGASGLARHEQYFGPGTRLTVT.

The genes are TRBV27 and TRBJ2-1, with a possible D match to TRBD2 (5 bases). The CDR3 has 15 amino acids. The V gene lost 3 bases and the J gene lost 5 bases, with 14 bases spanning the gap. CDR1 is MNHEY, CDR2 SMNVEV, per germline (reference sequence). The CDR3 here is CASSFVAGWNNEQFF. In nucleotides, the CDR3 is TGTGCCAGCAGTTTCGTTGCGGGTTGGAACAATGAGCAGTTCTTC.

A few counts support this clone. The CDR3 nucleotides read TGTGCCAGCAGTGACACTAGCGGGGGAACAGATACGCAGTATTTT. Amino acids: CASSDTSGGTDTQYF. This rearrangement joins TRBV6-4 to TRBJ2-3; 11 nucleotides agree with TRBD2. This CDR3 contains 15 residues. Germline loops: CDR1 MRHNA, CDR2 SNTAGT. V dropped 2 bases and J dropped 3; count of bases not matched to a gene: 1.

This clone occurred a few times. The CDR3 DNA reads TGTGCCAGCAGCGTAGATGCCAGGGGTAGAGATACGCAGTATTTT. It codes for CASSVDARGRDTQYF. This rearrangement joins TRBV9 to TRBJ2-3, with D possibly TRBD1 on 6 matching bases. This CDR3 comprises 15 residues. Trimming removed 0 bases from V and 5 bases from J, with 13 bases in between. CDR1 is SGDLS, CDR2 YYNGEE, per germline.

This sequence joins TRBV28 and TRBJ2-7; TRBD2 is a possible D gene (6 bases). In germline, CDR1 is MDHEN, CDR2 SYDVKM. The V and J ends lost 6 bases and 3 bases respectively, with 15 bases between them. The CDR3 totals 14 residues. CDR3 DNA: TGTGCCAGCAGGCGTACCGGGACTGTCTACGAGCAGTACTTC. The encoded protein is CASRRTGTVYEQYF.

This clone was seen a few times. The V call is TRBV10-3, the J call TRBJ2-7, with a possible D match to TRBD2 (6 bases). This CDR3 is 14 amino acids long. V gave up 7 bases and J gave up 2 bases, with 15 bases separating them. CDR1 is ENHRY, CDR2 SYGVKD, per germline. Written as DNA, the CDR3 is TGTGCCATCACGGGAACTAGCCGCGCCTACGAGCAGTACTTC. It translates to CAITGTSRAYEQYF.

V usage is TRBV18 and J usage is TRBJ1-5, with 9 positions matching TRBD1. Trimming cost V 0 bases and J 0 bases; bases outside gene matches: 3. The CDR3 sequence is 17 residues long. Germline V gives CDR1 KGHSH, CDR2 LQKENI. For the CDR3, the DNA is TGTGCCAGCTCACCACCCGGGACAGGGATTAGCAATCAGCCCCAGCATTTT. This codes for CASSPPGTGISNQPQHF. Supplemented by reference TRBV18 and TRBJ1-5, the full variable domain reads NAGVMQNPRHLVRRRGQEARLRCSPMKGHSHVYWYRQLPEEGLKFMVYLQKENIIDESGMPKERFSAEFPKEGPSILRIQQVVRGDSAAYFCASSPPGTGISNQPQHFGDGTRLSIL.

This clone was detected only a few times. The chain joins TRBV7-9 to TRBJ2-5; 8 bases are shared with TRBD2. Germline V gene lookup returns CDR1 SEHNR and CDR2 FQNEAQ (reference sequence). The CDR3 covers 14 residues. Germline trimming cut 3 bases from V and 4 bases from J; bases unmatched to any gene: 4. The CDR3 protein is CASSFRLAGETQYF. The CDR3 bases are TGTGCCAGCAGCTTCAGGCTAGCGGGAGAGACCCAGTACTTC. Full variable domain (missing parts from reference TRBV7-9 and TRBJ2-5): DTGVSQNPRHKITKRGQNVTFRCDPISEHNRLYWYRQTLGQGPEFLTYFQNEAQLEKSRLLSDRFSAERPKGSFSTLEIQRTEQGDSAMYLCASSFRLAGETQYFGPGTRLLVL.

V and J are TRBV6-1 and TRBJ1-1; D remains unclear. The CDR3 contains 11 residues. Germline CDR1 reads MNHNS; CDR2 reads SASEGT. With 5 bases removed from V and 3 bases from J, the gap between germline ends came to 4 bases. The CDR3 sequence is CASSRHTEAFF. The CDR3 nucleotides are TGTGCCAGCAGTCGTCACACTGAAGCTTTCTTT.

V usage is TRBV15 and J usage is TRBJ1-5, with unresolved D. The CDR3 is 16 amino acids. Germline loops: CDR1 LNHNV, CDR2 YYDKDF (reference sequence). Trimming pared 3 bases from V and 1 base from J, leaving 13 bases between. This CDR3 reads CATSSRKPGSNQPQHF. DNA for the CDR3: TGTGCCACCAGCAGCCGTAAACCGGGGAGCAATCAGCCCCAGCATTTT.

The chain uses TRBV6-1 and TRBJ1-2; weak D call: TRBD1 (5 bases). Germline CDR1 MNHNS, CDR2 SASEGT. Trimming took off 5 bases at V and 14 bases at J, with 24 bases between the two ends. The CDR3 sequence is 14 residues long. The chain's CDR3 is CASSKRVVGREGTF. CDR3 coding DNA: TGTGCCAGCAGTAAAAGGGTAGTAGGCAGGGAAGGAACCTTC.

The chain joins TRBV28 to TRBJ1-1; no clear D. V gave up 7 bases and J gave up 0 bases, with 15 bases separating them. The length of the CDR3 is 15 residues. Germline V gene data show CDR1 as MDHEN and CDR2 as SYDVKM. CDR3 DNA: TGTGCCAGCACCATTTATGGCGGAGTGAACACTGAAGCTTTCTTT. This sequence encodes CASTIYGGVNTEAFF.

The chain combines TRBV6-5 with TRBJ1-2; TRBD1 matches 10 bases. J was trimmed by 4 bases and V by 5 bases; bases with no gene match: 4. Germline CDR1 is MNHEY and CDR2 is SVGAGI. There are 14 residues in the CDR3. The CDR3 is CASSRWTGGYGYTF. CDR3 nucleotides: TGTGCCAGCAGTCGATGGACAGGGGGCTATGGCTACACCTTC.

The table lists this clone with a few counts. This rearrangement joins TRBV7-9 to TRBJ2-1; D gene uncertain. Germline lookup yields CDR1 SEHNR and CDR2 FQNEAQ (reference sequence). The CDR3 totals 13 residues. Trimming cost V 0 bases and J 7 bases, with 7 bases left between them. As DNA, the CDR3 is TGTGCCAGCAGCTTAGCGACTGGAAATGAGCAGTTCTTC. Protein sequence: CASSLATGNEQFF.